Each of the 11 T cell receptor beta chains below was sequenced from the same sample in a study of T cells in Graves' hyperthyroidism and ophthalmopathy. Authors of the study amplified TCR beta CDR3 regions from RNA transcripts. The TCR CDR3 was amplified in a first-round RT-PCR using the HTBI primer set. Each CDR3 protein is one row after TCRdb ran MiXCR on the multiplex PCR reads. The data show under 800,000 distinct CDR3 sequences, about 14% seen once. The sequenced material came from blood. The receptors derive from a woman aged 18-35 years with Graves' hyperthyroidism.

The chain employs TRBV11-2 and TRBJ1-2; the D gene is possibly TRBD1 (6 bases). V was pared by 1 base and J by 3 bases, with 15 bases between. This CDR3 is 16 amino acids long. Germline V gene sequence: CDR1 SGHAT, CDR2 FQNNGV. DNA of the CDR3: TGTGCCAGCAGCTTAGCGACAGGCCGTTGGGACTATGGCTACACCTTC. It specifies CASSLATGRWDYGYTF.

This clonotype was counted many times. This chain connects TRBV10-1 to TRBJ1-3; D not certain. This CDR3 region has 15 residues. The ends were cut back, 2 bases at V and 3 bases at J, with 11 bases in the middle. CDR1 and CDR2 (germline): WNHNN, SYGVQD (reference sequence). In DNA form, the CDR3 reads TGCGCCAGCAGTGAGGACCTCCGACGTGGAAACACCATATATTTT. This codes for CASSEDLRRGNTIYF.

This clonotype was recorded many times. The chain joins TRBV29-1 to TRBJ2-1; 13 nucleotides agree with TRBD2. CDR1 and CDR2 from the germline V gene are SQVTM and ANQGSEA. The J segment lost 1 base and the V segment lost 5 bases, leaving 20 bases of the junction unmatched. The CDR3 runs 21 residues. The CDR3 DNA sequence: TGCAGCGTTATACTCCCAGCCACCGGGACTAGCGGGGTCTGGTCCTACAATGAGCAGTTCTTC. Amino acids: CSVILPATGTSGVWSYNEQFF.

This clonotype was counted a few times. The V gene is TRBV7-8, the J gene TRBJ2-1, with a possible D match to TRBD1 (5 bases). Germline assignment: CDR1 SGHVS and CDR2 FQNEAQ. CDR3 size: 15 residues. Between the trimmed V and J ends, which lost 3 bases and 9 bases, there was a span of 18 bases. CDR3 protein: CASSFTRVYFSEQFF. DNA for the CDR3: TGTGCCAGCAGCTTCACCAGGGTTTATTTTAGTGAGCAGTTCTTC.

This clonotype occurred many times. This sequence joins TRBV5-1 and TRBJ2-1; tentatively, D is TRBD2 (5 bases). Trimming removed 1 base from V and 4 bases from J, with 12 bases in between. The V gene's germline CDR1 is SGHRS and CDR2 YFSETQ. This CDR3 is built from 15 residues. CDR3 protein: CASSLLSSLYNEQFF. The CDR3 region has the DNA TGCGCCAGCAGCTTGTTATCTAGCCTTTACAATGAGCAGTTCTTC.

This clonotype has ten or more counts. The chain is built from TRBV5-8 and TRBJ1-2, with D perhaps TRBD1 (6 bases). From germline, CDR1 is SGHTS and CDR2 YDEGEE. The CDR3 loop spans 14 amino acids. The V end lost 2 bases, the J end lost 7 bases, and 15 bases lay between the germline ends. The chain's CDR3 is CASSFIQGSFGYTF. The CDR3 nucleotides are TGTGCCAGCAGCTTCATACAGGGATCCTTTGGCTACACCTTC.

This clonotype was picked up many times. The rearrangement links TRBV6-5 to TRBJ1-2, with D hard to call. This CDR3 region has 14 residues. Trimming left V 0 bases short and J 6 bases short, with 11 bases between. Germline CDR1 is MNHEY and CDR2 is SVGAGI. CDR3 loop: CASSYSFGRDGYTF. The CDR3, as DNA: TGTGCCAGCAGTTACTCCTTCGGAAGGGATGGCTACACCTTC.

This clonotype showed up just a few times. The chain is built from TRBV6-1 and TRBJ2-3; 9 bases are shared with TRBD1. V shed 6 bases and J 1 base; nucleotides not matched to a gene: 5. The germline CDR1 and CDR2 sequences are MNHNS and SASEGT. This CDR3 has 15 residues. Here the CDR3 reads CASRDRGGGTDTQYF. As DNA, the CDR3 is TGTGCCAGCAGAGACAGGGGGGGGGGCACAGATACGCAGTATTTT.

The rearrangement links TRBV24-1 to TRBJ1-1; D is unclear. V lost 1 base, J lost 5 bases, and 7 bases lay in between. CDR3 length: 13 residues. The V gene's germline CDR1 is KGHDR and CDR2 SFDVKD. The CDR3 DNA is TGTGCCACCAGTGATTTAAAAAGGACTGAAGCTTTCTTT. It specifies CATSDLKRTEAFF.

This clonotype occurred a few times. The chain carries TRBV7-3 and TRBJ2-7; a possible D gene is TRBD1 (6 bases). Trimming stripped 5 bases from V and 4 bases from J, with 18 bases between. The germline CDR1 and CDR2 sequences are SGHTA and FQGTGA. The CDR3 extends over 15 amino acids. CDR3 loop: CASSLLGGSAYEQYF. The CDR3 DNA reads as TGTGCCAGCAGCCTCCTAGGGGGAAGCGCGTACGAGCAGTACTTC.

This clonotype was seen at least ten times. The rearrangement links TRBV20-1 to TRBJ1-1; TRBD1 is a possible D gene (5 bases). Trimming took off 6 bases at V and 3 bases at J, with 17 bases between the two ends. Per the germline V gene, CDR1 is DFQATT and CDR2 is SNEGSKA (reference sequence). CDR3 length: 14 residues. CDR3 DNA sequence: TGCAGTGCCCCGATCGGGGGAGACGACACTGAAGCTTTCTTT. Encoded protein: CSAPIGGDDTEAFF.